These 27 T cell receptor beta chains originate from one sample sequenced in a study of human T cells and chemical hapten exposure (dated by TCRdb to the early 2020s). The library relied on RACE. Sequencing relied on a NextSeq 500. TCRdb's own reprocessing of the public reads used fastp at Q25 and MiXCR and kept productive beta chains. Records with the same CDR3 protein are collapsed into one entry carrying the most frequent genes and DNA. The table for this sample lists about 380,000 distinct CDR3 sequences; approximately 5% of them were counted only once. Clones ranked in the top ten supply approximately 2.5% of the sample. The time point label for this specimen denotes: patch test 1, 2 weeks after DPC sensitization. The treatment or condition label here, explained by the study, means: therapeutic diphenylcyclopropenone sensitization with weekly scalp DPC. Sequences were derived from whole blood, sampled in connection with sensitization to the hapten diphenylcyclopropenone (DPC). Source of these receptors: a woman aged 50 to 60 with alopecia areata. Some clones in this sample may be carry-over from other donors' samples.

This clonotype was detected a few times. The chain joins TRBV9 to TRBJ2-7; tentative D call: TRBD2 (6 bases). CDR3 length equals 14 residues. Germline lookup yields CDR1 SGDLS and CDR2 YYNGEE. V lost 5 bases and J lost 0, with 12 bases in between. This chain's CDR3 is CASSGGSVSYEQYF. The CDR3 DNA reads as TGTGCCAGCAGTGGGGGGTCGGTCTCCTACGAGCAGTACTTC.

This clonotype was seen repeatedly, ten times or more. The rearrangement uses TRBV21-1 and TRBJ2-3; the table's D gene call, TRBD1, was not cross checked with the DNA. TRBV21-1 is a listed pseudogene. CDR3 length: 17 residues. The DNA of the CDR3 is TGTGCCAGCAGTCACCTTGACAGGGGGCGTGTCACAGATACGCAGTATTTT. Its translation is CASSHLDRGRVTDTQYF.

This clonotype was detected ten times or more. The DNA of the CDR3 is TGTGCCAGCAGCCCCGCTGAGGGACCCAACCAAGAGCAGTTCTTC. Residues: CASSPAEGPNQEQFF. This sequence joins TRBV13 and TRBJ2-1; D is tentatively TRBD1 or TRBD2 (5 bases each). The V gene lost 5 bases and the J gene lost 10 bases, with 21 bases spanning the gap. The length of the CDR3 is 15 residues. CDR1 is PRHDT and CDR2 is FYEKMQ in the germline V gene (reference sequence).

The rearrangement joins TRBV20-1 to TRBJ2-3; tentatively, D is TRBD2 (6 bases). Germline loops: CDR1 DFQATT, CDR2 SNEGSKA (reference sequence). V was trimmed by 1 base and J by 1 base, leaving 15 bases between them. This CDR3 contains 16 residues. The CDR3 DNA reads TGCAGTGCTAGAGTAGCGGCCCAGCGTGGCACAGATACGCAGTATTTT. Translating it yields CSARVAAQRGTDTQYF.

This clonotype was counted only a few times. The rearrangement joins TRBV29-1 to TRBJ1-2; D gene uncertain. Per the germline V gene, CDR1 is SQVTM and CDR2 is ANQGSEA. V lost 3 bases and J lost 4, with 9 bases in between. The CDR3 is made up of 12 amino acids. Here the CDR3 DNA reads TGCAGCGTTGACGGAACTATCTATGGCTACACCTTC. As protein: CSVDGTIYGYTF. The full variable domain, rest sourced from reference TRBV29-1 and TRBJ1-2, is SAVISQKPSRDICQRGTSLTIQCQVDSQVTMMFWYRQQPGQSLTLIATANQGSEATYESGFVIDKFPISRPNLTFSTLTVSNMSPEDSSIYLCSVDGTIYGYTFGSGTRLTVV.

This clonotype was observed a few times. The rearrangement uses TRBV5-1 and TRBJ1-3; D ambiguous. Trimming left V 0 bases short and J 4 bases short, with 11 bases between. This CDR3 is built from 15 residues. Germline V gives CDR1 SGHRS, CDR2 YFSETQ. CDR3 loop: CASSLGPGNGNTIYF. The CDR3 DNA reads TGCGCCAGCAGCTTGGGACCGGGAAACGGAAACACCATATATTTT.

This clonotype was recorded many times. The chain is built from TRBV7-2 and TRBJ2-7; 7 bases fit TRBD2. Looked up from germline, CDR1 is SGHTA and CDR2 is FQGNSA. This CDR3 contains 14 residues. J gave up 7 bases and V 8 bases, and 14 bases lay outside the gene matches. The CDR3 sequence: CASGNSGPAREQYF. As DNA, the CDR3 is TGTGCCAGCGGCAATAGCGGGCCGGCGAGGGAGCAGTACTTC.

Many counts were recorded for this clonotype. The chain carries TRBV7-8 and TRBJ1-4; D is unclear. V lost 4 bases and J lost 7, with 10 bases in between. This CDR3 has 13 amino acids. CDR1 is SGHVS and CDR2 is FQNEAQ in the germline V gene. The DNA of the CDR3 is TGTGCCAGCAGCTCGCTGGGCCTTGAAAAACTGTTTTTT. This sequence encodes CASSSLGLEKLFF.

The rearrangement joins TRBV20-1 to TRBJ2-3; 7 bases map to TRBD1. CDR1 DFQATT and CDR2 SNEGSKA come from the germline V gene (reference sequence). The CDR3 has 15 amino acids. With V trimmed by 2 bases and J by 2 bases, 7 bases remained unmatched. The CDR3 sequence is CSARPPQGLTDTQYF. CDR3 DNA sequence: TGCAGTGCTAGACCGCCACAGGGGCTCACAGATACGCAGTATTTT.

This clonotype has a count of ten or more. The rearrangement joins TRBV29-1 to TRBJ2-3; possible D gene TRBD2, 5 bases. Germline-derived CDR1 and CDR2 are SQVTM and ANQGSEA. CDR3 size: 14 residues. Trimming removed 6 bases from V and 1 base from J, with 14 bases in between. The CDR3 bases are TGCAGCGTGGCCGCGGGTAGCGGCACAGATACGCAGTATTTT. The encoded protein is CSVAAGSGTDTQYF.

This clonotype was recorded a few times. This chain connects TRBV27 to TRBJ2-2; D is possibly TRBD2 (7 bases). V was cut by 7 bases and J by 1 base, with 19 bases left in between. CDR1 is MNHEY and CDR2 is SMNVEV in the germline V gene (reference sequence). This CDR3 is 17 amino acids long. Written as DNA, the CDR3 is TGTGCCAGCACCCTCTGGGGGGGCATGGGGAACACCGGGGAGCTGTTTTTT. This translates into CASTLWGGMGNTGELFF.

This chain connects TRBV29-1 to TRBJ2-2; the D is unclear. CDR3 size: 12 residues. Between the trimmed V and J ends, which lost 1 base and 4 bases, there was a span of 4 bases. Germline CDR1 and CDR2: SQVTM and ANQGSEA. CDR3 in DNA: TGCAGCGTTGAAGCGACCACCGGGGAGCTGTTTTTT. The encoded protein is CSVEATTGELFF.

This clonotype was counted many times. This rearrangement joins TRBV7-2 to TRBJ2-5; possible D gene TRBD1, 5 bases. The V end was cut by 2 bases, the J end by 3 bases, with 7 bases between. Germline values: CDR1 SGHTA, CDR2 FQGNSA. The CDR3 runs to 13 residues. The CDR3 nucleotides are TGTGCCAGCAGCTTACCAGGGAAAGAGACCCAGTACTTC. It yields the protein CASSLPGKETQYF.

The CDR3 reads CASSPGRVRGPGELFF. DNA for the CDR3: TGTGCCAGCAGCCCTGGGAGGGTCAGGGGCCCGGGGGAGCTGTTTTTT. The chain combines TRBV7-3 with TRBJ2-2, with D tentatively TRBD2 (7 bases). The CDR3 extends over 16 amino acids. Germline loops: CDR1 SGHTA, CDR2 FQGTGA. Trimming pared 5 bases from V and 8 bases from J, leaving 21 bases between. The full variable domain, completed using reference TRBV7-3 and TRBJ2-2, is GAGVSQTPSNKVTEKGKYVELRCDPISGHTALYWYRQSLGQGPEFLIYFQGTGAADDSGLPNDRFFAVRPEGSVSTLKIQRTERGDSAVYLCASSPGRVRGPGELFFGEGSRLTVL.

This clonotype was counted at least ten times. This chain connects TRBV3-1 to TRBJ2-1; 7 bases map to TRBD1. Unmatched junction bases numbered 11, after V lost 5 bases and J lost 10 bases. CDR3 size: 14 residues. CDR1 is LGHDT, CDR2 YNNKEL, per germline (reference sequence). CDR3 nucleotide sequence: TGTGCCAGCAGCGGGGACCAGGGGGTCAAGGAGCAGTTCTTC. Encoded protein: CASSGDQGVKEQFF.

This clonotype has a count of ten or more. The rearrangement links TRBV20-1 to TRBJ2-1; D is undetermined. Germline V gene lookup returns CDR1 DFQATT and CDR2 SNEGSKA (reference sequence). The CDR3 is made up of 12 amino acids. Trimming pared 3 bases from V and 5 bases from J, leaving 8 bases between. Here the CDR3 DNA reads TGCAGTGCTAGTTCAAGTAACAATGAGCAGTTCTTC. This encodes CSASSSNNEQFF.

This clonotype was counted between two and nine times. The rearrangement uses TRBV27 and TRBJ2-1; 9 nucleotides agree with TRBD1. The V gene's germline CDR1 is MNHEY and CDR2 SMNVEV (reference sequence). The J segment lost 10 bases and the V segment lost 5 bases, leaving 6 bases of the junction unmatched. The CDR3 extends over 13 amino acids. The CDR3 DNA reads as TGTGCCAGCAGTCGGGGACAGGGAGGGGAGCAGTTCTTC. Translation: CASSRGQGGEQFF.

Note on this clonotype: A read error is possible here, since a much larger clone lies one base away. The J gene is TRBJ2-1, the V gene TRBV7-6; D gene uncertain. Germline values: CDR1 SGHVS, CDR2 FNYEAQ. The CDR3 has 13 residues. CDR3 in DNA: TGTGCCAGCAGCTTAGTAGCCACCAATGTGCAGTTCTTC. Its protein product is CASSLVATNVQFF.

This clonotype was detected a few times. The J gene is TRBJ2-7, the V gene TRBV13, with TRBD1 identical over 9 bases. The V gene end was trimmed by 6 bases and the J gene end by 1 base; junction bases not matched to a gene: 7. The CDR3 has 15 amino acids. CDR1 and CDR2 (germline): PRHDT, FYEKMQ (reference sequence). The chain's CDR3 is CASSSTGTGSYEQYF. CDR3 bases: TGTGCCAGCAGTTCGACCGGGACAGGGTCCTACGAGCAGTACTTC.

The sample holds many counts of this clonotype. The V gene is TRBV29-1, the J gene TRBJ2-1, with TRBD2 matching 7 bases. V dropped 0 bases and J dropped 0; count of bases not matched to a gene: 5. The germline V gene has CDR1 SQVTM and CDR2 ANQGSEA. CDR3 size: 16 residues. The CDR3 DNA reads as TGCAGCGTTGAAGATCTTCCTAGCGGCTCCTACAATGAGCAGTTCTTC. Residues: CSVEDLPSGSYNEQFF.

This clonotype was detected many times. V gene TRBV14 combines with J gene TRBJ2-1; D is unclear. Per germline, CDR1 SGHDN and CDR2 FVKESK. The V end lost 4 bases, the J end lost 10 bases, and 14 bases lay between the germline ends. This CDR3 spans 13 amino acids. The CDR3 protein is CASSLVDLQEQFF. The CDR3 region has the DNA TGTGCCAGCAGCCTCGTAGACCTCCAAGAGCAGTTCTTC.

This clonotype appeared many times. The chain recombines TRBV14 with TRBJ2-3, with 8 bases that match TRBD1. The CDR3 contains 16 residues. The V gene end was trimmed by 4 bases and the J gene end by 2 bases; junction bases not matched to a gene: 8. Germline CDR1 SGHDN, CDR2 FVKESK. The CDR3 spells CASSLHRGAATDTQYF. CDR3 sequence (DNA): TGTGCCAGCAGCCTACACAGGGGGGCGGCCACAGATACGCAGTATTTT.

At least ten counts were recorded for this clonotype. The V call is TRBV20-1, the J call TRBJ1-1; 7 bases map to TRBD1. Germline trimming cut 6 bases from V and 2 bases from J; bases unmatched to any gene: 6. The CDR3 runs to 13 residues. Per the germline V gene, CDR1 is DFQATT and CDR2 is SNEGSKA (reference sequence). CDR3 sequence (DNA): TGCAGTGCCGCGACAGGGTCCAACACTGAAGCTTTCTTT. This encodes CSAATGSNTEAFF.

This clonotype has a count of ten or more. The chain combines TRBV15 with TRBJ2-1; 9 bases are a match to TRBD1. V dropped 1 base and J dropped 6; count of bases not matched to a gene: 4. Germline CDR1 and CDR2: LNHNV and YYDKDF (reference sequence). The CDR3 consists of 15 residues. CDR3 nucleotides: TGTGCCACCAGCAGAGCCGGGACAGGGTCCAATGAGCAGTTCTTC. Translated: CATSRAGTGSNEQFF.

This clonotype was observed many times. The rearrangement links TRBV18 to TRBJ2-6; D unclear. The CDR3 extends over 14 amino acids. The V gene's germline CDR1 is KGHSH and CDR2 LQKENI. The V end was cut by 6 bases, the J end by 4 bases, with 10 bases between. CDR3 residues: CASSQAQGANVLTF. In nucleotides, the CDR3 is TGTGCCAGCTCCCAGGCGCAAGGGGCCAACGTCCTGACTTTC.

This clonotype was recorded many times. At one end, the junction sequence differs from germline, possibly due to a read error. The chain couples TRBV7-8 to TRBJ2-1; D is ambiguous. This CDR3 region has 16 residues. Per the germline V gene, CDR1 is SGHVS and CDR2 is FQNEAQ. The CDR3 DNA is TGTGCCAGCAGGTTAGGATCTTGGGCTGAATACAATGAGCAGTTCTTC. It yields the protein CASRLGSWAEYNEQFF. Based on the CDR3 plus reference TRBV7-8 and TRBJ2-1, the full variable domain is GAGVSQSPRYKVAKRGQDVALRCDPISGHVSLFWYQQALGQGPEFLTYFQNEAQLDKSGLPSDRFFAERPEGSVSTLKIQRTQQEDSAVYLCASRLGSWAEYNEQFFGPGTRLTVL.

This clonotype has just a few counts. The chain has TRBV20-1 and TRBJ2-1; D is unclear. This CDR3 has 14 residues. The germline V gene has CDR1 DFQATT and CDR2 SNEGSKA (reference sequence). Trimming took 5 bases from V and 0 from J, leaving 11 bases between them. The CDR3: CSASLEPSYNEQFF. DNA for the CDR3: TGCAGTGCTTCCCTAGAACCCTCCTACAATGAGCAGTTCTTC.